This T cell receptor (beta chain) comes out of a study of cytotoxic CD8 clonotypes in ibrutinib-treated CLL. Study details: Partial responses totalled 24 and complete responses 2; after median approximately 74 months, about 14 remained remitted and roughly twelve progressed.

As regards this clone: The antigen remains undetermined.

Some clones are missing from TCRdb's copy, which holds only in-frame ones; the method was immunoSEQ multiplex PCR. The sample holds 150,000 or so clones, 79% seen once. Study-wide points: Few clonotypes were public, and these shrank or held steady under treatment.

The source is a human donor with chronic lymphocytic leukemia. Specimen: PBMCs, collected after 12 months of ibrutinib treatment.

The CDR3 region has the DNA TGTGCCAGCAGTGAAAGGGGGGGAAGCTCCTACGAGCAGTACTTC. This codes for CASSERGGSSYEQYF. The chain is built from TRBV6-1 and TRBJ2-7; maybe TRBD2 (7 bases). V lost 2 bases, J lost 0 bases, and 11 bases lay in between. The CDR3 length is 15 residues. From germline, CDR1 is MNHNS and CDR2 SASEGT.